The sequence of this TCR beta chain was determined in a study of blood T cell repertoires in COVID-19 (dated by TCRdb to 2018 to 2021). With respect to the entire study: Collaborator samples came from the United States, Italy and Spain and covered acute and convalescent phases of COVID-19. The prospective study material was composed of cDNA or gDNA derived from T cells, B-cell-depleted T cells, or PBMCs. The dataset comprised deeply sampled blood TCRbeta repertoires from subjects exposed to, actively infected with, or recovered from COVID-19. The repertoires were made available in a free public database intended to serve as a resource for research on the immune response to SARS-CoV-2. The samples were drawn from two sources: the first 160 participants of the ongoing ImmuneRACE study, and 1,254 subjects contributed by 6 global collaborators. The sample metadata nearly always contained a de-identified subject ID, COVID-19 status, age in years and sex. Where HLA class I and class II types were available, the types were taken from metadata supplied by the sample provider, not from assay-based typing. The investigation overall reported the following: Clinical and demographic metadata were provided uncurated, with the amount varying by source and participant.

Each collaborating institution followed its own protocols to collect whole blood in K2EDTA tubes. For TCRbeta analysis, collaborators shipped samples in one of three forms: frozen whole blood, isolated PBMCs, or DNA extracted from either of those sample types. From cysteine to phenylalanine, the CDR3 is 15 amino acids long. The CDR3 DNA has 45 bases and is translated from base 1. From the germline V gene, CDR1 is SNHLY and CDR2 is FYNNEI. The junction shows trimming of 6 bases on V and 0 bases on J, and the gene matches do not reach 4 bases of it. This clone was detected only a few times. Which antigen it targets is not known. No quality values exist for individual bases; no much larger clone is one base distant. TCRbeta CDR3 regions were amplified from genomic DNA by means of the immunoSEQ Assay, a bias-controlled multiplex PCR. The original pipeline was this. Nucleated cell counts per sample were estimated from amplification of reference gene primers within the assay. To quantify the absolute abundance of each unique TCRbeta CDR3 rearrangement, sequence reads were collapsed and filtered. For each sample, productive Simpson clonality was calculated by taking the square root of Simpson's diversity index across productive rearrangements. TCRdb holds this immuneACCESS table with in-frame rearrangements only. Some clones are missing; in checked studies, unresolved V genes explain under half, and the rest has no known cause. D and trimming were read from the DNA, whereas the V and J calls and clone size are those reported in that table. This sample holds 120,000 to 150,000 clones; roughly four fifths were observed only once. The ten biggest clones cover roughly 15% of the sample.

The sequence is built from TRBV2 and TRBJ1-5, and TRBD1 aligns with 8 junction nucleotides. The source material was peripheral blood. This TCR was recovered from a human donor with acute or convalescent COVID-19. The donor label of this sample is uncertain. CDR3 protein: CASRDRGYSNQPQHF. The bases read TGTGCCAGCAGAGACAGGGGCTATAGCAATCAGCCCCAGCATTTT.